This T cell receptor (beta chain) originates from a study of cytomegalovirus exposure and HLA in healthy donors. Notes on the study in general: An analysis was carried out at a later point. It showed that HLA-associated TCR beta chains were more clonally expanded than equally common non-associated chains. Reportedly, a later analysis found an Asian-associated ancestry cluster had fewer N-insertions than the approximately 670-donor mean. Researchers reportedly found TCR beta sequences accurately predicted most subjects' HLA-A and HLA-B alleles. Most TCR sequences were rare, but some public TCRs occurred in many donors.

Researchers ran the PCR with 60 Vbeta and 13 Jbeta primers. The repertoire was sequenced with immunoSEQ multiplex PCR; TCRdb's copy has only in-frame clones and lacks some. The sample lists some 170,000 clones; 70% to 90% were seen once. Trimming took 3 bases from V and 4 from J, leaving 4 bases between them. Germline lookup yields CDR1 SGHTS and CDR2 YDEGEE. The CDR3 runs 11 residues. As for this clone: What it binds is unknown.

The sample consisted of PBMCs. The gene calls are TRBV5-8 and TRBJ1-1; D remains ambiguous. The clonotype comes from a woman younger than 45 in good health and CMV-seropositive. The CDR3: CASSYITEAFF. CDR3 nucleotide sequence: TGTGCCAGCAGCTACATCACTGAAGCTTTCTTT.